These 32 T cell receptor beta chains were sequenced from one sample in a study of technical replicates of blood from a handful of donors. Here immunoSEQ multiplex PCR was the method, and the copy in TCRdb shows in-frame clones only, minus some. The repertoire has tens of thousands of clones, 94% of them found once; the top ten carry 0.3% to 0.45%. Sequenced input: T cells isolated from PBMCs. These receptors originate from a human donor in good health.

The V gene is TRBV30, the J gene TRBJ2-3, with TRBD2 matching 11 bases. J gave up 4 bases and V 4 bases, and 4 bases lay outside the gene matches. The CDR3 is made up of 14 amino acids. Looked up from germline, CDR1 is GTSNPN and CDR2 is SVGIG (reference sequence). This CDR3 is CAWTELAGADTQYF. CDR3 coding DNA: TGTGCCTGGACTGAACTAGCGGGAGCAGATACGCAGTATTTT.

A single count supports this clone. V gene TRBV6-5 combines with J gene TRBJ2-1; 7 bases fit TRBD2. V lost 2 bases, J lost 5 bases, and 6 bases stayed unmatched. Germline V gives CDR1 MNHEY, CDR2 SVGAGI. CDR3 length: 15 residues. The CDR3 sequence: CASSYGASGNNEQFF. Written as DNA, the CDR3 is TGTGCCAGCAGTTACGGCGCTAGCGGAAACAATGAGCAGTTCTTC.

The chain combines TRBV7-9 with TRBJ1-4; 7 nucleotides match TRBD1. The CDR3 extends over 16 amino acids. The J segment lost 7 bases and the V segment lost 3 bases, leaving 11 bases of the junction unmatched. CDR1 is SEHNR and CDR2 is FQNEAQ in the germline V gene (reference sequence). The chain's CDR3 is CASSFTGVAPSEKLFF. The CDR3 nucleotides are TGTGCCAGCAGCTTCACAGGGGTCGCGCCCTCTGAAAAACTGTTTTTT.

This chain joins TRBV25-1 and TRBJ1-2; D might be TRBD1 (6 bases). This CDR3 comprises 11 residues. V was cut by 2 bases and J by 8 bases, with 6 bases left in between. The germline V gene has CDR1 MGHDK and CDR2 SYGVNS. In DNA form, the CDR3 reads TGTGCCAGCAGTGAACAGGGGGGCTACACCTTC. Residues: CASSEQGGYTF.

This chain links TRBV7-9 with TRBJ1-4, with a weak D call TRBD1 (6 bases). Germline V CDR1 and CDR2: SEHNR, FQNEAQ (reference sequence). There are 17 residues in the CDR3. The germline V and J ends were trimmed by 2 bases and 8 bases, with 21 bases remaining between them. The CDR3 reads CASSLSSLGHGWEKLFF. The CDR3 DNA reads TGTGCCAGCAGCTTATCATCTTTGGGACACGGGTGGGAAAAACTGTTTTTT.

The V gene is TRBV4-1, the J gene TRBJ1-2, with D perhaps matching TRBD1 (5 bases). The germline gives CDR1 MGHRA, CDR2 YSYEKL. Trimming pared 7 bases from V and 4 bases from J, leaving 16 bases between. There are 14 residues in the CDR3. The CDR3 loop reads CASTVREGIYGYTF. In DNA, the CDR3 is TGCGCCAGCACTGTAAGGGAGGGGATCTATGGCTACACCTTC.

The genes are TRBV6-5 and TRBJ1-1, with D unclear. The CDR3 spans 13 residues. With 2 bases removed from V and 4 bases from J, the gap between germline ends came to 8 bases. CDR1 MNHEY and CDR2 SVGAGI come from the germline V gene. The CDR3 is CASSYNMFTEAFF. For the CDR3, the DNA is TGTGCCAGCAGTTACAACATGTTCACTGAAGCTTTCTTT.

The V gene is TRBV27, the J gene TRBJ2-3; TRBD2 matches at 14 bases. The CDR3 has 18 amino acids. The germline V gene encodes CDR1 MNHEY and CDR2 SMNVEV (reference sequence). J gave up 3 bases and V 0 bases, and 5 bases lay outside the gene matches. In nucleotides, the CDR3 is TGTGCCAGCAGTTTATCGACTAGCGGGAGGGCCGGGACAGATACGCAGTATTTT. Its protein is CASSLSTSGRAGTDTQYF.

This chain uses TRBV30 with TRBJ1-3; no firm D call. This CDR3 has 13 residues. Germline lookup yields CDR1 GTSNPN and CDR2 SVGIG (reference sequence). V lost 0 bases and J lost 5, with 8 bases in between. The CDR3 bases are TGTGCCTGGAGTGTGCAACCTAGAAACACCATATATTTT. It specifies CAWSVQPRNTIYF.

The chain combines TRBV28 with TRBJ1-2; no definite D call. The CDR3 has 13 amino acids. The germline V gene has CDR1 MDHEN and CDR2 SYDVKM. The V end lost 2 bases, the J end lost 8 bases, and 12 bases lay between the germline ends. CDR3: CASSLLEASGYTF. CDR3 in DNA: TGTGCCAGCAGTTTACTGGAGGCGAGCGGCTACACCTTC.

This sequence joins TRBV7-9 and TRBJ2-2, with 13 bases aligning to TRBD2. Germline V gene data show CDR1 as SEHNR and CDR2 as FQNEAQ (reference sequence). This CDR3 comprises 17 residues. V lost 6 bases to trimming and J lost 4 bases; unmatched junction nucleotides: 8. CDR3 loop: CASRTTGLAGITGELFF. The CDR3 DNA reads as TGTGCCAGCAGGACTACGGGACTAGCGGGGATCACCGGGGAGCTGTTTTTT.

As DNA, the CDR3 is TGTGCCAGCAGTTTTCTGGGACAGATGTACTCTGGAAACACCATATATTTT. Amino acid sequence: CASSFLGQMYSGNTIYF. The chain is built from TRBV28 and TRBJ1-3; 7 bases are a match to TRBD1. The CDR3 has 17 amino acids. CDR1 is MDHEN, CDR2 SYDVKM, per germline. J gave up 0 bases and V 3 bases, and 8 bases lay outside the gene matches. Full variable domain (missing parts from reference TRBV28 and TRBJ1-3): DVKVTQSSRYLVKRTGEKVFLECVQDMDHENMFWYRQDPGLGLRLIYFSYDVKMKEKGDIPEGYSVSREKKERFSLILESASTNQTSMYLCASSFLGQMYSGNTIYFGEGSWLTVV.

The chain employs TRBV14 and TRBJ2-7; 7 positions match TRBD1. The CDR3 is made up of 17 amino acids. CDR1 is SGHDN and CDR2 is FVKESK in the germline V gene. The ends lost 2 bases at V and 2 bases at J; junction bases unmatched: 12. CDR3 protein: CASSQLSFGTATYEQYF. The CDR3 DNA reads TGTGCCAGCAGCCAACTTTCCTTTGGGACAGCGACCTACGAGCAGTACTTC.

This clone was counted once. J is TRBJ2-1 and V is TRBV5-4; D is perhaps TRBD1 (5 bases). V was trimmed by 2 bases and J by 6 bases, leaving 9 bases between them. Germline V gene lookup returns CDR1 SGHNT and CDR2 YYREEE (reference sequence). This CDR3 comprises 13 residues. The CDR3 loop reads CASSFQGSNEQFF. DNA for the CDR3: TGTGCCAGCAGCTTTCAGGGATCCAATGAGCAGTTCTTC.

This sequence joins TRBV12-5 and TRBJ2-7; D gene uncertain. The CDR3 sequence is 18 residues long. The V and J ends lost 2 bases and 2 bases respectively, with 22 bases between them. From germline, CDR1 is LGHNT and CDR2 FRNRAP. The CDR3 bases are TGTGCTAGTGGTTTGCCGACCCACACCTTTACAGATACCTACGAGCAGTACTTC. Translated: CASGLPTHTFTDTYEQYF.

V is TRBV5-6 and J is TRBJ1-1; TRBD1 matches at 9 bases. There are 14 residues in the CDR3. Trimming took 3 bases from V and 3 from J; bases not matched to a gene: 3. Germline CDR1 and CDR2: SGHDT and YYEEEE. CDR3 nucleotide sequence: TGTGCCAGCAGCTGGGGACAGGGCTACACTGAAGCTTTCTTT. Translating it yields CASSWGQGYTEAFF. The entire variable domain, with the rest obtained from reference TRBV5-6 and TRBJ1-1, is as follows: DAGVTQSPTHLIKTRGQQVTLRCSPKSGHDTVSWYQQALGQGPQFIFQYYEEEERQRGNFPDRFSGHQFPNYSSELNVNALLLGDSALYLCASSWGQGYTEAFFGQGTRLTVV.

The CDR3 DNA sequence: TGTGCCAGCAGCCCCGCCGGGACAACTCCACGCGGGGAGCTGTTTTTT. It yields the protein CASSPAGTTPRGELFF. This sequence joins TRBV5-6 and TRBJ2-2; D possibly corresponds to TRBD1 (6 bases). CDR1 and CDR2 from the germline V gene are SGHDT and YYEEEE. Trimming removed 4 bases at V and 7 bases at J, with 20 bases between. The CDR3 sequence is 16 residues long.

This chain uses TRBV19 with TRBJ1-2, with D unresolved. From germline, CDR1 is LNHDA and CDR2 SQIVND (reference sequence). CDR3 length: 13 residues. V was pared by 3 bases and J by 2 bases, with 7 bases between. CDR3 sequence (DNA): TGTGCCAGTAGTATCGGGAAAAACTATGGCTACACCTTC. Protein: CASSIGKNYGYTF.

The CDR3 here is CASSQPPDTYTDTQYF. The CDR3 DNA reads as TGTGCCAGCAGCCAGCCTCCGGACACTTACACAGATACGCAGTATTTT. The chain recombines TRBV4-2 with TRBJ2-3, with a weak D call TRBD1 (5 bases). V was trimmed by 3 bases and J by 2 bases, leaving 15 bases between them. Germline CDR1 and CDR2: LGHNA and YNFKEQ. The CDR3 extends over 16 amino acids.

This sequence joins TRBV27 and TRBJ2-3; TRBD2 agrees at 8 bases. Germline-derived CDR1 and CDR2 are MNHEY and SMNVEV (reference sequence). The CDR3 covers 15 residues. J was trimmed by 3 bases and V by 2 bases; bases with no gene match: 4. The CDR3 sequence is CASSLTSGLTDTQYF. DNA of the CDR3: TGTGCCAGCAGTTTAACTAGCGGATTAACAGATACGCAGTATTTT.

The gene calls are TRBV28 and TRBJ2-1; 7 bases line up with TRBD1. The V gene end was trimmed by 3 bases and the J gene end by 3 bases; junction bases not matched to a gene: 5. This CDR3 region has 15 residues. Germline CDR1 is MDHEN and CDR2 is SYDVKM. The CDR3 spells CASSFAPGGYNEQFF. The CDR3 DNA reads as TGTGCCAGCAGTTTCGCACCAGGGGGCTACAATGAGCAGTTCTTC.

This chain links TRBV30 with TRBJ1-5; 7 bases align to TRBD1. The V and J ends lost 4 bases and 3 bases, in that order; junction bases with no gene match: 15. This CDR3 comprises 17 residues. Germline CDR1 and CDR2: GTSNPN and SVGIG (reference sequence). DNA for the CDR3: TGTGCCTGGAACTCCGGGACAGCCGAACGAGACAATCAGCCCCAGCATTTT. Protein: CAWNSGTAERDNQPQHF.

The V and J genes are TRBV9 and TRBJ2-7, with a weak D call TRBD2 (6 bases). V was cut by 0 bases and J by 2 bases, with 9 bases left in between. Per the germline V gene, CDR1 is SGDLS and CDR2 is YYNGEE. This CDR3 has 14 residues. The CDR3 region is CASSVATSPYEQYF. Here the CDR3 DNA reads TGTGCCAGCAGCGTAGCGACTAGTCCCTACGAGCAGTACTTC.

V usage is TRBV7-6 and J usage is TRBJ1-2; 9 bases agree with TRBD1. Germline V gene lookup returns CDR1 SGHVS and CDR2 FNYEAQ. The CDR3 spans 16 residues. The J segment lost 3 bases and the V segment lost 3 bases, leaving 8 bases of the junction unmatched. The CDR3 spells CASSFTTGGYDYGYTF. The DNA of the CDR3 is TGTGCCAGCAGCTTTACTACAGGGGGCTACGACTATGGCTACACCTTC.

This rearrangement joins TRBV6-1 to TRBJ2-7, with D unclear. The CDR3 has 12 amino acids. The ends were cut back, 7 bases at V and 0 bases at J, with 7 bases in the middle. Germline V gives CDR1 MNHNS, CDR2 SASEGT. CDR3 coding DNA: TGTGCCAGCACCAGTCCCTCCTACGAGCAGTACTTC. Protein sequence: CASTSPSYEQYF.

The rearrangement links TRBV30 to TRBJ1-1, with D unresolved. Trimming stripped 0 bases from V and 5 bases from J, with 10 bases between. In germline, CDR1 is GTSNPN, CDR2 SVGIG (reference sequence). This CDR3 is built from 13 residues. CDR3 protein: CAWSVAAKTEAFF. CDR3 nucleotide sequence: TGTGCCTGGAGTGTTGCAGCGAAGACTGAAGCTTTCTTT.

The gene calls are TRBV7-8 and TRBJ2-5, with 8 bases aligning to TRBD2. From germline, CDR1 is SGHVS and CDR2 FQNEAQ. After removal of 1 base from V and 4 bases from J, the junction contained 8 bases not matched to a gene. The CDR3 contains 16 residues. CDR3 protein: CASSLEPGGGGETQYF. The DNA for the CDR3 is TGTGCCAGCAGCTTAGAACCCGGGGGGGGTGGAGAGACCCAGTACTTC. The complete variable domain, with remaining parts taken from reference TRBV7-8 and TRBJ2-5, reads GAGVSQSPRYKVAKRGQDVALRCDPISGHVSLFWYQQALGQGPEFLTYFQNEAQLDKSGLPSDRFFAERPEGSVSTLKIQRTQQEDSAVYLCASSLEPGGGGETQYFGPGTRLLVL.

This CDR3 is CATSGQGRSNEKLFF. The CDR3 nucleotides are TGTGCCACCAGCGGACAGGGCCGATCTAATGAAAAACTGTTTTTT. The chain joins TRBV15 to TRBJ1-4; the match to TRBD1 covers 8 bases. V trimming: 5 bases; J trimming: 3 bases; junction bases outside the gene matches: 5. Germline V CDR1 and CDR2: LNHNV, YYDKDF (reference sequence). There are 15 residues in the CDR3. The full variable domain, in which reference TRBV15 and TRBJ1-4 provide the parts outside the CDR3, is DAMVIQNPRYQVTQFGKPVTLSCSQTLNHNVMYWYQQKSSQAPKLLFHYYDKDFNNEADTPDNFQSRRPNTSFCFLDIRSPGLGDTAMYLCATSGQGRSNEKLFFGSGTQLSVL.

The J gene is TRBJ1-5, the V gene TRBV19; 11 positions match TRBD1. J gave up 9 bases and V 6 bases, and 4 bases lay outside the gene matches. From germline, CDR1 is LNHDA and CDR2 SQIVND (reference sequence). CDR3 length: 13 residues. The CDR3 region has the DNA TGTGCCAGTAGGGGACAGGGGGTAGGGCCCCAGCATTTT. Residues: CASRGQGVGPQHF.

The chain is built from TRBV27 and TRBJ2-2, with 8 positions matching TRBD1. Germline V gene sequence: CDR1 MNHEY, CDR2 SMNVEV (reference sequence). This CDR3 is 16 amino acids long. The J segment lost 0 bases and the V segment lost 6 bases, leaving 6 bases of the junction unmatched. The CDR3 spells CASSDPGGPNTGELFF. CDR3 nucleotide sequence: TGTGCCAGCAGCGACCCAGGGGGCCCGAACACCGGGGAGCTGTTTTTT.

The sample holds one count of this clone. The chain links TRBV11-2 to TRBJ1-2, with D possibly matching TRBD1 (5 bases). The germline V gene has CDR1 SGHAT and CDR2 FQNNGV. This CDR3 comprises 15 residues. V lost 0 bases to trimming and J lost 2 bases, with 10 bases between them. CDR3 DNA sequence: TGTGCCAGCAGCTTAGATCAGGGTAGGAACTATGGCTACACCTTC. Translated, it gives CASSLDQGRNYGYTF.

The CDR3 DNA reads TGTGCCAGTAGTATGAACAGGGCTGAGCAGTTCTTC. It encodes CASSMNRAEQFF. The chain joins TRBV19 to TRBJ2-1, with D maybe TRBD1 (6 bases). Germline V gives CDR1 LNHDA, CDR2 SQIVND (reference sequence). The length of the CDR3 is 12 residues. V was clipped by 3 bases and J by 9 bases, with 9 bases between them.